This T cell receptor (beta chain) was recorded in a study of memory CD4+ T cells and cytomegalovirus serostatus. Study-wide points: The CMV-associated TCR signature appears largely within the CD4+ memory repertoire.

The repertoire was sequenced with immunoSEQ multiplex PCR; TCRdb's copy has only in-frame clones and lacks some. The sample yields approximately 23,000 clones, roughly 75% seen once. Germline CDR1 reads KGHSH; CDR2 reads LQKENI. The CDR3 has 12 amino acids. The V end lost 5 bases, the J end lost 11 bases, and 12 bases lay between the germline ends. Points on this clone: The antigen is undetermined.

The sort gate was single viable CD3+CD4+CD8-CD45RO+ cells for memory CD4+ T cells. The sample taken for sequencing was memory CD4+ T cells from blood. The receptor was isolated from an adult in good health and CMV-seronegative. This sequence joins TRBV18 and TRBJ1-4, with no clear D. CDR3 in amino acids: CASSSYLGKLFF. CDR3 DNA: TGTGCCAGCTCATCCTATTTAGGGAAACTGTTTTTT.